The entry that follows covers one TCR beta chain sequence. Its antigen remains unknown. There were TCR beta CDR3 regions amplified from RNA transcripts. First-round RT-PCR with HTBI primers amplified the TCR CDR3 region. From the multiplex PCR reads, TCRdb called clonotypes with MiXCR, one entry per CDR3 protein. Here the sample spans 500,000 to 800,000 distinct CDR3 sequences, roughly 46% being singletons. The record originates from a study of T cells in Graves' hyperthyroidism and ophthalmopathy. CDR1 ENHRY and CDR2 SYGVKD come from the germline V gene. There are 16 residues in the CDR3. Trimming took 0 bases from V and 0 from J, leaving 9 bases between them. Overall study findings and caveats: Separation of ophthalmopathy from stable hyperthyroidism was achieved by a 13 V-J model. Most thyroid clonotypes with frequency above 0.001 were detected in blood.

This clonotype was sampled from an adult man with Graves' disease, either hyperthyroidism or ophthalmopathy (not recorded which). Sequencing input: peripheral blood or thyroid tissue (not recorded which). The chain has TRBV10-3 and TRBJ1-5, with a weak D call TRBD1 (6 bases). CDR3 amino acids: CAISESGGYSNQPQHF. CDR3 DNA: TGTGCCATCAGTGAGTCCGGGGGCTATAGCAATCAGCCCCAGCATTTT.